The T cell receptor beta chain described here comes from a study of molecular identifiers for immune sequencing clone quantification. In preparing bulk TCR libraries, previously described methods and listed TCR primers were used. In TCRdb, the PCR reads were re-called with MiXCR into one record per CDR3 protein. There are about 640,000 distinct CDR3 sequences in the sample; roughly 21% occur only once, and under 0.95% lies in the top ten. Sorted naive CD8 T cells, roughly 17,000 to 1,100,000, were sequenced from 10%, 30% or 50% RNA. CD8+CD4-CCR7+CD45RA+ cells were sorted as naive CD8 T cells. General study findings and limits: Effector cells kept over 98% of their molecules in clones above 20 RNA copies, while naive cells kept under 1% there.

CDR1 and CDR2 from the germline V gene are MNHNS and SASEGT. This CDR3 is 16 amino acids long. V gave up 1 base and J gave up 2 bases; unmatched junction bases: 1. Remarks on this clonotype: No antigen is known for it.

The chain links TRBV6-1 to TRBJ1-6; TRBD1 agrees at 8 bases. The specimen was naive CD8+ T cells from blood, with Jurkat cell RNA spiked in. Described subset: FACS-sorted CD8+CD4-CCR7+CD45RA+ naive T cells. The source of this sequence is a human donor in good health. Some libraries in this study had Jurkat cell RNA spiked in. The CDR3 is CASSEGTGPYNSPLHF. CDR3 in DNA: TGTGCCAGCAGTGAAGGGACAGGGCCCTATAATTCACCCCTCCACTTT.